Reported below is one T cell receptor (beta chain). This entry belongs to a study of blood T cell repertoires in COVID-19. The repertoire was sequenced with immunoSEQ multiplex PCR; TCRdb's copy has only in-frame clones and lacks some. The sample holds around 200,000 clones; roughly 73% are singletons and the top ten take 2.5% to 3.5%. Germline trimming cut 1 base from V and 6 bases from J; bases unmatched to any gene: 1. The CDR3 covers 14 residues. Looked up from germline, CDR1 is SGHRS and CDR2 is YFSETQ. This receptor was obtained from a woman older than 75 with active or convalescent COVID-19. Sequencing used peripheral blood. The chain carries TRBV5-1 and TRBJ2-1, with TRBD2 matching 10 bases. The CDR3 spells CASSLQRGGNEQFF. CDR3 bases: TGCGCCAGCAGCTTGCAGCGGGGGGGCAATGAGCAGTTCTTC.